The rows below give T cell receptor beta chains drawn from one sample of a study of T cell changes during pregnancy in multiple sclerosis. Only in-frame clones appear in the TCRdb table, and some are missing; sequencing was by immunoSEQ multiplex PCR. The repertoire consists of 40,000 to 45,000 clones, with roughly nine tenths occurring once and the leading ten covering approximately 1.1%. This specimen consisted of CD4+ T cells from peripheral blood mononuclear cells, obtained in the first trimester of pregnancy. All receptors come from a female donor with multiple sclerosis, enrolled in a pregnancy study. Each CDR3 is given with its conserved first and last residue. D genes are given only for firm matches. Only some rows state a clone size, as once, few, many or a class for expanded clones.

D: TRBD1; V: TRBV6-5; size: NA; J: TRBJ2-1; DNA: TGTGCCAGCAGTTACTCCGGGACAGAACTTCGGAATGAGCAGTTCTTC; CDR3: CASSYSGTELRNEQFF
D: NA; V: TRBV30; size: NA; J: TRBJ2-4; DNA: TGTGCCTGGAGCAACAGGGTCCGGGACATTCAGTACTTC; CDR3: CAWSNRVRDIQYF
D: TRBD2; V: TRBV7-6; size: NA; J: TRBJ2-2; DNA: TGTGCCAGCAGCCCCCGTTGGACTAGCGGGGATACGAACACCGGGGAGCTGTTTTTT; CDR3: CASSPRWTSGDTNTGELFF
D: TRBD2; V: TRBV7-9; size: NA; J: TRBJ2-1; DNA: TGTGCCAGCAGCCGGACTAGCGGGATTTACAATGAGCAGTTCTTC; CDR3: CASSRTSGIYNEQFF
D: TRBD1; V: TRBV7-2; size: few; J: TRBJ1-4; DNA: TGTGCCAGCAGCTTGAGGACAGGGAATGAAAAACTGTTTTTT; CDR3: CASSLRTGNEKLFF
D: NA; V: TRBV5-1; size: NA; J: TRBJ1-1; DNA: TGCGCCAGCAGCTTGAACCTCGGGAACACTGAAGCTTTCTTT; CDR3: CASSLNLGNTEAFF
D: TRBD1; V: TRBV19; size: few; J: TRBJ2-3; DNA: TGTGCCAGTAGCGGGACAGGGCTGAGCACAGATACGCAGTATTTT; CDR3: CASSGTGLSTDTQYF
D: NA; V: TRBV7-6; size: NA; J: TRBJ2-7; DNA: TGTGCCAGCAGCTTTGCTGGACAAGCCTACGAGCAGTACTTC; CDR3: CASSFAGQAYEQYF
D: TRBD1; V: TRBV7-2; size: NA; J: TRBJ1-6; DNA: TGTGCCAGCAGTTCGGGACAGGGGCAACATTCACCCCTCCACTTT; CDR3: CASSSGQGQHSPLHF
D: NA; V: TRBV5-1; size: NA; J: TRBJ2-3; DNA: TGCGCCAGCAGCTTGCAGGGGCCGCGCACAGATACGCAGTATTTT; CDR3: CASSLQGPRTDTQYF
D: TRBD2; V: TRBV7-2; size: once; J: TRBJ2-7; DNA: TGTGCCAGCAGCTTCGGGCGCGGGGGGTCCTACGAGCAGTACTTC; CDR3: CASSFGRGGSYEQYF
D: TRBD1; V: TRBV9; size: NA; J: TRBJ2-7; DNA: TGTGCCAGCAGCACTGGACAGGGGGCGCGGGAGCAGTACTTC; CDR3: CASSTGQGAREQYF
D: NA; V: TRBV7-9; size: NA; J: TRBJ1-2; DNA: TGTGCCAGCAGCAGGGGGATTGGCTACACCTTC; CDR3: CASSRGIGYTF